This T cell receptor beta chain derives from a study of response to subunit inactivated influenza vaccine. General observations from the study: The study's authors posited that every seasonal influenza vaccination enlists few new T cells.

This clonotype was detected a few times. Its specificity is not known. TCRdb ran MiXCR on the RT-PCR reads and lists one entry per CDR3 protein. The repertoire consists of around 790,000 distinct CDR3 sequences, with 21% occurring once and the leading ten covering approximately 10%. J lost 5 bases, V lost 4 bases, and 7 bases had no gene match. The germline CDR1 and CDR2 sequences are SGHTA and FQGNSA. The CDR3 length is 14 residues. The V and J genes are TRBV7-2 and TRBJ2-5, with 7 bases lining up with TRBD1. The input for sequencing was PBMCs from blood, taken more than 4 days after vaccination. The receptor comes from a man between 45 and 60 years old who received an inactivated influenza vaccine. CDR3 in amino acids: CASSYYTGEETQYF. The CDR3 DNA reads as TGTGCCAGCAGCTATTATACAGGGGAGGAGACCCAGTACTTC.